These T cell receptor beta chains were read from a single sample in a study of blood T cell repertoires in COVID-19. The repertoire was sequenced with immunoSEQ multiplex PCR; TCRdb's copy has only in-frame clones and lacks some. The sample carries about 440,000 clones, around 89% recorded once. The sample was peripheral blood. These receptors came from a woman aged 25 to 39 with acute or convalescent COVID-19. Both conserved end residues are part of each CDR3. The order of the fields is V gene, CDR3 length, J gene, D gene, clone size, CDR3 DNA, CDR3 protein. A D gene is named only where the DNA matches it firmly. Not every row has a clone size; where given, it reads once, few, many or a size class.

>TRBV15|13|TRBJ2-7|TRBD1|-
TGTGCCACCAGCAGAATCGCACAGGGGCGCTTCACTTTC
CATSRIAQGRFTF
>TRBV12-3/TRBV12-4|13|TRBJ1-5|-|-
TGTGCCAGCAGTTTGAGTAGCAATCAGCCCCAGCATTTT
CASSLSSNQPQHF
>TRBV5-1|15|TRBJ2-7|-|few
TGCGCCAGCACCCCGACGCCGGGAGAGCGTTACGAGCAGTACTTC
CASTPTPGERYEQYF
>TRBV4-1|13|TRBJ2-2|-|-
TGCGCCAGCAGCCAAGGAACGAGCGGGGAGCTGTTTTTT
CASSQGTSGELFF
>TRBV7-2|17|TRBJ2-1|TRBD2|-
TGTGCCAGCAGCTTTCAGACTAGCGGGGCTACCTACAATGAGCAGTTCTTC
CASSFQTSGATYNEQFF
>TRBV6-6|17|TRBJ2-3|TRBD1|-
TGTGCCAGCAGTCGGACAGGGGGGTTAATTGGTTCAGATACGCAGTATTTT
CASSRTGGLIGSDTQYF
>TRBV7-8|16|TRBJ2-7|-|-
TGTGCCAGCAGCTTATATGTTGCGGCCAAGCCCTACGAGCAGTACTTC
CASSLYVAAKPYEQYF
>TRBV5-1|15|TRBJ1-5|TRBD1|-
TGCGCCAGCAGCTTGGGAGACAGGGTCAATCAGCCCCAGCATTTT
CASSLGDRVNQPQHF
>TRBV14|15|TRBJ2-3|TRBD2|-
TGTGCCAGCAGCCCAATAGCGGGGAAAACAGATACGCAGTATTTT
CASSPIAGKTDTQYF
>TRBV6-1|16|TRBJ2-1|TRBD2|-
TGTGCCAGCAGTGAAACGAAGCGGGGGGCCTACAATGAGCAGTTCTTC
CASSETKRGAYNEQFF
>TRBV2|12|TRBJ2-5|-|-
TGTGCCAGCAGGACAGACCAAGAGACCCAGTACTTC
CASRTDQETQYF
>TRBV27|13|TRBJ2-1|-|-
TGTGCCAGCAGTTTCCTTAGGGGCTATGAGCAGTTCTTC
CASSFLRGYEQFF
>TRBV5-1|15|TRBJ2-1|-|-
TGCGCCAGCAGCCCGGGGGATTATAGTCCTCATGAGCAGTTCTTC
CASSPGDYSPHEQFF
>TRBV3-1/TRBV3-2|15|TRBJ1-3|-|-
TGTGCCAGCACGCAGGGTTTGGGCTCTGGAAACACCATATATTTT
CASTQGLGSGNTIYF
>TRBV5-1|15|TRBJ2-2|TRBD2|-
TGCGCCAGTCAACGACTAGCGGGGGGCCAGGGGGAGCTGTTTTTT
CASQRLAGGQGELFF
>TRBV19|14|TRBJ1-4|-|once
TGTGCCAGTAGAGGCATGCTACGGGATGAAAAACTGTTTTTT
CASRGMLRDEKLFF
>TRBV6-5|13|TRBJ2-7|-|few
TGTGCCAGCAGTTACTCGAGGTGGTACGAGCAGTACTTC
CASSYSRWYEQYF
>TRBV7-8|13|TRBJ2-7|-|-
TGTGCCAGCAGCTTAGGGCCAGGCTACGAGCAGTACTTC
CASSLGPGYEQYF
>TRBV20-1|11|TRBJ2-7|-|-
TGCAGTGCGGCCAATACCTACGAGCAGTACTTC
CSAANTYEQYF
>TRBV5-1|13|TRBJ1-5|-|-
TGCGCCAGCAGCTTGACAACCGATCAGCCCCAGCATTTT
CASSLTTDQPQHF